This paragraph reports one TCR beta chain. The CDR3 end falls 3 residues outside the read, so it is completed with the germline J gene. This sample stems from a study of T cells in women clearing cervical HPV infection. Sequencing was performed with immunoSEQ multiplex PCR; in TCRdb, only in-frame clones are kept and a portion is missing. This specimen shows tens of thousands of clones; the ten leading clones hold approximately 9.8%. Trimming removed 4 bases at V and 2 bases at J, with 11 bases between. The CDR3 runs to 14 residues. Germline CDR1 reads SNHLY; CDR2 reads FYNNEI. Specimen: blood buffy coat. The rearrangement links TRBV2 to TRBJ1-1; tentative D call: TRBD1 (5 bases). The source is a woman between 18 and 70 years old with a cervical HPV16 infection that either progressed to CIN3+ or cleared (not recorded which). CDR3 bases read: TGTGCCAGCAGTGTGGCCAGGGCCAACACTGAA. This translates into CASSVARANTE. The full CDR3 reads CASSVARANTEAFF. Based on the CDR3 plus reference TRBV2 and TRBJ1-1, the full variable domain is EPEVTQTPSHQVTQMGQEVILRCVPISNHLYFYWYRQILGQKVEFLVSFYNNEISEKSEIFDDQFSVERPDGSNFTLKIRSTKLEDSAMYFCASSVARANTEAFFGQGTRLTVV.